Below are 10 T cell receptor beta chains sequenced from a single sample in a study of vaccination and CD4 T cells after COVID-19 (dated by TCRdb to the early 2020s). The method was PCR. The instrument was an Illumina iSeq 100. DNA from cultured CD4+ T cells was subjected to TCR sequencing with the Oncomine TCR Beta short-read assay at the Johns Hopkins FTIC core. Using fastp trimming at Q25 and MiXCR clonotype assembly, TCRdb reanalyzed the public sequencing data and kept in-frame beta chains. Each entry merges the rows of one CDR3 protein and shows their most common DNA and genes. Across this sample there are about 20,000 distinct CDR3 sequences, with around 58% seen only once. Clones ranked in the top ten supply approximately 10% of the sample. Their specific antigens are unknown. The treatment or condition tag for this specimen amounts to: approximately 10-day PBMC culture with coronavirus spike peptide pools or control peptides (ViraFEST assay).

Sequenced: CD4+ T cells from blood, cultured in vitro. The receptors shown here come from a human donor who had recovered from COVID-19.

CDR3 residues: CSARGTGASLAYGYTF. CDR3 bases: TGCAGTGCTAGGGGGACAGGGGCGTCTCTCGCCTATGGCTACACCTTC. This chain uses TRBV20-1 with TRBJ1-2, with 10 bases that match TRBD1. Looked up from germline, CDR1 is DFQATT and CDR2 is SNEGSKA (reference sequence). The junction had 11 bases not matched to a gene; V was cut back by 3 bases and J by 4 bases. CDR3 size: 16 residues.

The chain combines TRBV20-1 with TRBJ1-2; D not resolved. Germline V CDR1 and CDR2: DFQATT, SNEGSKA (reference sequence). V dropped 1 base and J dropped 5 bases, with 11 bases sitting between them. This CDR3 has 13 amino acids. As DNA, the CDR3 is TGCAGTGCTAGAGGTGGAGGAGATTATGGCTACACCTTC. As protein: CSARGGGDYGYTF.

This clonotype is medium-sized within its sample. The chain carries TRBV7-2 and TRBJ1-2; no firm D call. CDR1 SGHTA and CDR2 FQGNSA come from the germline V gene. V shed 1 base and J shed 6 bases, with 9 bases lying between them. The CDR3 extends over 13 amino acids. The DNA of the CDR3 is TGTGCCAGCAGCTTAGATCTATCGAATGGCTACACCTTC. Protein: CASSLDLSNGYTF.

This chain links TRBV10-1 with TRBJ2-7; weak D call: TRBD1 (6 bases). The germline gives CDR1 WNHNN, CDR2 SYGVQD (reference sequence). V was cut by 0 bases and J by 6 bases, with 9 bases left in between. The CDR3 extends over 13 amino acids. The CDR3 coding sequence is TGCGCCAGCAGTGAGTCGACAGGAGGCGAGCAGTACTTC. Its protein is CASSESTGGEQYF.

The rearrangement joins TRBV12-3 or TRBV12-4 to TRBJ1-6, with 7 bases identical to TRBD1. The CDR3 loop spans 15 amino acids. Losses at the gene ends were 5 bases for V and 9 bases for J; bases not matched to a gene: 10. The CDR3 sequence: CASSITGAGGSPLHF. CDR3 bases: TGTGCCAGCAGTATTACAGGGGCAGGAGGTTCACCCCTCCACTTT.

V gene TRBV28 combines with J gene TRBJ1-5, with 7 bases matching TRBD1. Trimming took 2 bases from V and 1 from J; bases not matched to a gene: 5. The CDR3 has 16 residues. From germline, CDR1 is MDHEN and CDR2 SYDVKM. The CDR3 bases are TGTGCCAGCAGTTTAACCGCAGGGGGGAGCAATCAGCCCCAGCATTTT. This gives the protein CASSLTAGGSNQPQHF.

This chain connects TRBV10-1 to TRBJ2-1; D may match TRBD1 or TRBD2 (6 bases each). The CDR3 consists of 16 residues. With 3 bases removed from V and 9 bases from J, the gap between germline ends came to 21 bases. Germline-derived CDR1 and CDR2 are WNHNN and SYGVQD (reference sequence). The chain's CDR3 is CASSDPGAGGGLEQFF. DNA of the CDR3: TGCGCCAGCAGTGACCCGGGGGCGGGTGGTGGGCTTGAGCAGTTCTTC.

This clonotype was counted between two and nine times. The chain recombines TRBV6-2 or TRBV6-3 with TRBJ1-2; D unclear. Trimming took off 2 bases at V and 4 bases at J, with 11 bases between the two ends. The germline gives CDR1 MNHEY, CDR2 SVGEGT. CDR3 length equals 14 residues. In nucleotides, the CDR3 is TGTGCCAGCAGTTACAACCCAGAGTTCTATGGCTACACCTTC. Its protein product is CASSYNPEFYGYTF.

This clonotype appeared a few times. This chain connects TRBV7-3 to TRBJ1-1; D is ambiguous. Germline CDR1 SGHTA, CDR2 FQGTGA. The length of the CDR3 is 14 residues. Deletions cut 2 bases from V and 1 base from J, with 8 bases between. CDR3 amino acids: CASSLEAGNTEAFF. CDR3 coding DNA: TGTGCCAGCAGCTTAGAAGCAGGGAACACTGAAGCTTTCTTT.

The CDR3 reads CASSFRDVLGGTEAFF. DNA of the CDR3: TGTGCCAGCAGTTTTCGGGACGTCCTAGGGGGAACTGAAGCTTTCTTT. The J gene is TRBJ1-1, the V gene TRBV12-3 or TRBV12-4, with a possible D match to TRBD1 (6 bases). This CDR3 has 16 residues. The V gene lost 3 bases and the J gene lost 5 bases, with 19 bases spanning the gap.